This TCR beta chain was recorded in a study of shared clonotypes between healthy human individuals. Whole-study context: Serving as donors were a couple of women and three men, whose ages spanned 18 to 49.

Donors were Caucasian adults residing in Nashville, Tennessee, USA. Once extracted for a subset, genomic DNA was divided evenly among several immunoSEQ plates. Profiling relied on immunoSEQ multiplex PCR, and the TCRdb table lists in-frame clones only, not all of them. Seen here are roughly 300,000 clones, less than 75% observed once, and the top ten hold less than 11%. The CDR3 is 14 residues long. V was pared by 6 bases and J by 7 bases, with 15 bases between. Germline V gene lookup returns CDR1 MDHEN and CDR2 SYDVKM. This TCR was sampled from a man aged 30-40 years in good health. The chain recombines TRBV28 with TRBJ1-4, with D maybe TRBD1 (6 bases). Sample: memory CD4+ T cells sorted from blood. Stated subset: CD45RA-negative fraction. The CDR3 region is CASRPTGTAEKLFF. In nucleotides, the CDR3 is TGTGCCAGCAGACCCACAGGGACGGCTGAAAAACTGTTTTTT. Variable domain in full (rest from reference TRBV28 and TRBJ1-4): DVKVTQSSRYLVKRTGEKVFLECVQDMDHENMFWYRQDPGLGLRLIYFSYDVKMKEKGDIPEGYSVSREKKERFSLILESASTNQTSMYLCASRPTGTAEKLFFGSGTQLSVL.